The 19 T cell receptor beta chains below come from one sample, sequenced in a study of T cells in Graves' hyperthyroidism and ophthalmopathy. RNA transcripts were the template for amplifying TCR beta CDR3 regions. When the TCR CDR3 underwent first-round RT-PCR, the HTBI primer set was used. One entry per CDR3 protein, called by TCRdb with MiXCR from the multiplex PCR reads. The top ten clones hold approximately 6.4% of a sample with approximately 600,000 distinct CDR3 sequences, around 14% of them seen once. The specimen was blood. These receptor sequences come from a woman younger than 30 with Graves' ophthalmopathy.

In nucleotides, the CDR3 is TGTGCCAGCAGTTCCCTAGCGGGAGGGCCGAATACGCAGTATTTT. Protein: CASSSLAGGPNTQYF. This chain joins TRBV6-2 or TRBV6-3 and TRBJ2-3; 12 positions agree with TRBD2. The CDR3 contains 15 residues. With V trimmed by 4 bases and J by 7 bases, 6 bases remained unmatched. Looked up from germline, CDR1 is MNHEY and CDR2 is SVGEGT.

This clonotype was counted many times. The DNA of the CDR3 is TGCGCCAGCAGCTTCACGGACAGACCGTACGAGCAGTACTTC. It is translated as CASSFTDRPYEQYF. The V call is TRBV5-1, the J call TRBJ2-7, with a tentative D call TRBD1 (6 bases). CDR1 SGHRS and CDR2 YFSETQ come from the germline V gene. The V end was cut by 2 bases, the J end by 4 bases, with 13 bases between. CDR3 length: 14 amino acids.

This clonotype came up a few times. The chain has TRBV12-5 and TRBJ2-1; 10 positions agree with TRBD2. V trimming: 6 bases; J trimming: 4 bases; junction bases outside the gene matches: 18. Germline V gene lookup returns CDR1 LGHNT and CDR2 FRNRAP. The CDR3 runs 19 residues. CDR3 sequence (DNA): TGTGCTAGTGGGCAAACCGCGCCTCTAGCGGGAGTTGGGTACAATGAGCAGTTCTTC. This encodes CASGQTAPLAGVGYNEQFF.

This clonotype was seen ten or more times. In DNA, the CDR3 is TGTGCCAGCAGCCGATGGACAGGCCATGATGGCTACACCTTC. Its translation: CASSRWTGHDGYTF. The genes are TRBV3-1 and TRBJ1-2; 7 nucleotides match TRBD1. Losses at the gene ends were 4 bases for V and 6 bases for J; bases not matched to a gene: 8. CDR3 length: 14 residues. Germline CDR1 reads LGHDT; CDR2 reads YNNKEL (reference sequence).

The chain recombines TRBV25-1 with TRBJ1-1; weak D call: TRBD1 (5 bases). The CDR3 consists of 17 residues. Germline lookup yields CDR1 MGHDK and CDR2 SYGVNS. The germline V and J ends were trimmed by 1 base and 8 bases, with 23 bases remaining between them. The CDR3 spells CASSESGRMGVDSEAFF. Written as DNA, the CDR3 is TGTGCCAGCAGTGAATCGGGTCGTATGGGAGTCGACAGCGAAGCTTTCTTT.

This clonotype was counted at least ten times. The chain recombines TRBV27 with TRBJ2-7; TRBD1 matches at 10 bases. The CDR3 sequence is 16 residues long. Germline V CDR1 and CDR2: MNHEY, SMNVEV (reference sequence). With 5 bases clipped from V and 2 bases from J, the junction kept 9 bases outside the gene matches. The CDR3 loop reads CASSPIGTGEAYEQYF. The CDR3 DNA follows: TGTGCCAGCAGTCCGATCGGGACAGGGGAGGCCTACGAGCAGTACTTC.

Ten or more counts support this clonotype. The chain is built from TRBV6-1 and TRBJ2-2; 7 bases map to TRBD1. There are 16 residues in the CDR3. Germline-derived CDR1 and CDR2 are MNHNS and SASEGT. V was clipped by 7 bases and J by 4 bases; unmatched bases: 12. The CDR3 is CASTKISNRGTGELFF. CDR3 DNA sequence: TGTGCCAGCACTAAGATCTCAAACAGGGGCACCGGGGAGCTGTTTTTT.

J is TRBJ2-3 and V is TRBV20-1; D is perhaps TRBD2 (6 bases). The germline gives CDR1 DFQATT, CDR2 SNEGSKA (reference sequence). V was pared by 5 bases and J by 2 bases, with 14 bases between. CDR3 length: 14 amino acids. The CDR3 sequence: CSAWGRDFTDTQYF. DNA of the CDR3: TGCAGTGCTTGGGGCCGGGACTTCACAGATACGCAGTATTTT.

The chain recombines TRBV20-1 with TRBJ2-1; TRBD2 matches at 8 bases. The CDR3 loop spans 14 amino acids. Germline-derived CDR1 and CDR2 are DFQATT and SNEGSKA (reference sequence). Trimming took 5 bases from V and 6 from J; bases not matched to a gene: 9. The CDR3 DNA sequence: TGCAGTGCTTCCGGGACTAGAGGTGGCAATGAGCAGTTCTTC. This translates into CSASGTRGGNEQFF.

The chain uses TRBV18 and TRBJ1-1, with D perhaps matching TRBD1 (5 bases). Trimming shortened V by 3 bases and J by 6 bases, and 20 bases separated the two germline ends. CDR3 length: 16 amino acids. Germline V gene sequence: CDR1 KGHSH, CDR2 LQKENI. In DNA, the CDR3 is TGTGCCAGCTCACCCGCGAGCCGGCGGGGGTTCCCTGAAGCTTTCTTT. This codes for CASSPASRRGFPEAFF.

This clonotype came up many times. Here the CDR3 DNA reads TGTGCCAGCAGGAACCCCCCCGGGGGCGGGCCCAACAATGAGCAGTTCTTC. Its translation: CASRNPPGGGPNNEQFF. The chain carries TRBV7-2 and TRBJ2-1, with D possibly called TRBD1 or TRBD2 (6 bases each). The germline gives CDR1 SGHTA, CDR2 FQGNSA. The CDR3 has 17 amino acids. The V end lost 6 bases, the J end lost 5 bases, and 23 bases lay between the germline ends.

This clonotype was counted ten times or more. The chain uses TRBV27 and TRBJ2-3, with D possibly being TRBD1 (5 bases). The V gene lost 3 bases and the J gene lost 2 bases, with 12 bases spanning the gap. CDR1 is MNHEY, CDR2 SMNVEV, per germline (reference sequence). The CDR3 contains 15 residues. This CDR3 reads CASSLGRQFTDTQYF. The CDR3 nucleotides read TGTGCCAGCAGTTTGGGTAGACAGTTCACAGATACGCAGTATTTT.

This clonotype was detected many times. This chain connects TRBV4-2 to TRBJ2-7, with 8 bases aligning to TRBD2. This CDR3 is 16 amino acids long. V lost 0 bases to trimming and J lost 5 bases; unmatched junction nucleotides: 9. Germline CDR1 and CDR2: LGHNA and YNFKEQ. CDR3 amino acids: CASSQDPSGRAHEQYF. In DNA form, the CDR3 reads TGTGCCAGCAGCCAAGATCCATCCGGGAGGGCCCACGAGCAGTACTTC.

The V gene is TRBV28, the J gene TRBJ2-5; 13 nucleotides align to TRBD2. The CDR3 spans 15 residues. Germline values: CDR1 MDHEN, CDR2 SYDVKM. The ends lost 3 bases at V and 4 bases at J; junction bases unmatched: 2. CDR3 DNA sequence: TGTGCCAGCAGTTTGTGGACTAGCGGGAGAGAGACCCAGTACTTC. Translating gives CASSLWTSGRETQYF.

This clonotype was observed a few times. This chain uses TRBV4-1 with TRBJ2-1; TRBD2 matches at 9 bases. Per the germline V gene, CDR1 is MGHRA and CDR2 is YSYEKL. This CDR3 is built from 16 residues. The junction had 7 bases not matched to a gene; V was cut back by 5 bases and J by 2 bases. CDR3 bases: TGCGCCAGCAGCTCTCGGACTAGCGAGCCCTACAATGAGCAGTTCTTC. Translating it yields CASSSRTSEPYNEQFF.

The chain has TRBV29-1 and TRBJ2-7; 8 bases are a match to TRBD1. The junction had 9 bases not matched to a gene; V was cut back by 7 bases and J by 4 bases. Germline CDR1 SQVTM, CDR2 ANQGSEA. This CDR3 is 13 amino acids long. CDR3 DNA sequence: TGCAGCGCTGCGGACAGGGATGCTTACGAGCAGTACTTC. This encodes CSAADRDAYEQYF.

The rearrangement uses TRBV6-5 and TRBJ1-5; D unresolved. Germline-derived CDR1 and CDR2 are MNHEY and SVGAGI. V lost 0 bases and J lost 5, with 11 bases in between. There are 15 residues in the CDR3. CDR3 residues: CASSYSRRSDQPQHF. CDR3 in DNA: TGTGCCAGCAGTTACTCGAGGAGGTCCGATCAGCCCCAGCATTTT.

The V call is TRBV14, the J call TRBJ1-5; 11 nucleotides line up with TRBD1. CDR3 size: 19 residues. J was trimmed by 0 bases and V by 0 bases; bases with no gene match: 7. From germline, CDR1 is SGHDN and CDR2 FVKESK. CDR3 DNA: TGTGCCAGCAGCCAAGATGTGGACAGGGGGCTGTATAGCAATCAGCCCCAGCATTTT. Amino acids: CASSQDVDRGLYSNQPQHF. Variable domain in full (rest from reference TRBV14 and TRBJ1-5): EAGVTQFPSHSVIEKGQTVTLRCDPISGHDNLYWYRRVMGKEIKFLLHFVKESKQDESGMPNNRFLAERTGGTYSTLKVQPAELEDSGVYFCASSQDVDRGLYSNQPQHFGDGTRLSIL.

This chain connects TRBV20-1 to TRBJ2-1, with D possibly being TRBD1 or TRBD2 (5 bases each). Germline CDR1 reads DFQATT; CDR2 reads SNEGSKA (reference sequence). The CDR3 has 16 residues. V was trimmed by 1 base and J by 6 bases, leaving 19 bases between them. CDR3 nucleotides: TGCAGTGCTAGAGTTGAAATGGGGGAGCGGATCAATGAGCAGTTCTTC. Amino acid sequence: CSARVEMGERINEQFF.